The rows below give T cell receptor beta chains drawn from one sample of a study of T cells after somatic rescue of genetic block. Sequencing used immunoSEQ multiplex PCR; TCRdb keeps in-frame clones, though not all of them. This table holds 9,500 to 15,000 clones, 73% found once. Sequenced sample: peripheral blood mononuclear cells (PBMCs). Receptors were obtained from a boy younger than 18. CDR3s include the opening cysteine and the closing phenylalanine or tryptophan. Fields, in order: J gene, V gene, D gene, clone size, CDR3 DNA, CDR3 protein. The D gene is left open where the match is weak. Expanded clones are given a class, and other clones once, few, many or no size at all.

>TRBJ2-3|TRBV7-2|TRBD2|-
TGTGCCAGCAGCTTACATAGGGGAGGGCTAGCGACAGATACGCAGTATTTT
CASSLHRGGLATDTQYF
>TRBJ2-7|TRBV11-2|-|-
TGTGCCAGCAGCAGGCGGACGGCGGGTAGCCACGAGCAGTACTTC
CASSRRTAGSHEQYF
>TRBJ2-1|TRBV27|TRBD2|-
TGTGCCAGCAGTCCCAAAACTAGCGGGGTCATCTACAATGAGCAGTTCTTC
CASSPKTSGVIYNEQFF
>TRBJ1-1|TRBV5-1|-|-
TGCGCCAGCAGCCCCAGGACAGCTGGGGTGAACACTGAAGCTTTCTTT
CASSPRTAGVNTEAFF
>TRBJ2-5|TRBV29-1|-|-
TGCAGCGGACAGCTCCAAGAGACCCAGTACTTC
CSGQLQETQYF
>TRBJ1-3|TRBV30|-|-
TGTGCCTGGAGTTCTTACGTGGGGAGGGTGGTCGGAAACACCATATATTTT
CAWSSYVGRVVGNTIYF
>TRBJ2-2|TRBV28|-|-
TGTGCCAGCACAATGCAAGGGGAGCTGTTTTTT
CASTMQGELFF
>TRBJ2-7|TRBV7-9|-|-
TGTGCCAGCAGCTTAAAACTGGGGGAGGTCTACGAGCAGTACTTC
CASSLKLGEVYEQYF
>TRBJ2-7|TRBV25-1|-|-
TGTGCCAGCGATAGTGGGGGACACGAGCAGTACTTC
CASDSGGHEQYF
>TRBJ2-1|TRBV2|TRBD2|-
TGTGCCAGCGAAAAGGGACTAGCAATATACAATGAGCAGTTCTTC
CASEKGLAIYNEQFF
>TRBJ1-5|TRBV19|-|-
TGTGCCAGTAGAATCATAGGAGGAGGCAATCAGCCCCAGCATTTT
CASRIIGGGNQPQHF
>TRBJ2-7|TRBV28|-|-
TGTGCCAGCAGTTTATGGGGCCACGAGCAGTACTTC
CASSLWGHEQYF
>TRBJ2-5|TRBV4-1|TRBD2|-
TGTGCCAGCAGCCCGGGTGCGGGGGGCCATCAAGAGACCCAGTACTTC
CASSPGAGGHQETQYF
>TRBJ1-2|TRBV5-1|-|medium-sized
TGCGCCAGCAGCGAGGATGGGGTCTATGGCTACACCTTC
CASSEDGVYGYTF
>TRBJ2-2|TRBV9|TRBD1|-
TGTGCCAGCAGCGTATTACAGGGGTACACCGGGGAGCTGTTTTTT
CASSVLQGYTGELFF
>TRBJ1-2|TRBV28|-|-
TGTGCCAGCAGTCGACAACCCCCCCGGTTGGGTGGCTACACCTTC
CASSRQPPRLGGYTF
>TRBJ2-1|TRBV6-4|TRBD2|-
TGTGCCAGCAGGGGACTAACCCTCTCTTATGAGCAGTTCTTC
CASRGLTLSYEQFF
>TRBJ1-2|TRBV6-5|-|-
TGTGCCAGCAGTTACAGGAGGCGGGACTATGGCTACACCTTC
CASSYRRRDYGYTF
>TRBJ2-3|TRBV14|-|-
TGTGCCAGCAGCCTGATCGAGGGGACGCAGTATTTT
CASSLIEGTQYF
>TRBJ1-1|TRBV18|-|few
TGTGCCAGCTCACCTTCGATGAACACTGAAGCTTTCTTT
CASSPSMNTEAFF
>TRBJ1-1|TRBV10-1|-|few
TGCGCCAGCAGCCGTTGGAGGAACACTGAAGCTTTCTTT
CASSRWRNTEAFF
>TRBJ2-5|TRBV25-1|-|-
TGTGCCAGCAGATACGGACTGGGCCAAGAGACCCAGTACTTC
CASRYGLGQETQYF
>TRBJ1-2|TRBV19|-|-
TGTGCCAGTAGTATAGATGTGAGGGGCTTGTCGCATGGCTACACCTTC
CASSIDVRGLSHGYTF
>TRBJ2-5|TRBV28|TRBD1|few
TGTGCCAGCAGCTCTGGAGACAGGGTGAGGTACTTC
CASSSGDRVRYF
>TRBJ2-2|TRBV25-1|-|-
TGTGCCAGCAGTGACCTTACAGGTGGATACACCGGGGAGCTGTTTTTT
CASSDLTGGYTGELFF
>TRBJ2-7|TRBV2|TRBD1|-
TGTGCCAGCAGCGGGACAGGGAAGGCCCGTCCTTCTTACGAGCAGTACTTC
CASSGTGKARPSYEQYF
>TRBJ1-2|TRBV28|-|few
TGTGCCAGCAGGCGACAGATCCCTATTATGGGCTACACCTTC
CASRRQIPIMGYTF
>TRBJ1-5|TRBV27|TRBD1|-
TGTGCCAGCACCTCGCTGCAGGGGGCAAATCAGCCCCAGCATTTT
CASTSLQGANQPQHF
>TRBJ1-1|TRBV27|-|-
TGTGCCAGCAGTTTGAAAATCGAGGCTTTCTTT
CASSLKIEAFF
>TRBJ2-1|TRBV5-1|-|-
TGCGCCAGCAGCCCCCGACTATTTTCCAATGAGCAGTTCTTC
CASSPRLFSNEQFF
>TRBJ1-2|TRBV30|-|few
TGTGCCTGGAGTTGGACGGGGAACGGACCTAACTATGGCTACACCTTC
CAWSWTGNGPNYGYTF
>TRBJ2-3|TRBV7-8|-|-
TGTGCCAGCAGTCCAACAGGCGGAGATACGCAGTATTTT
CASSPTGGDTQYF
>TRBJ1-2|TRBV6-1|-|-
TGTGCCAGCAGGATCGGGACCCTTCGCGGCTACACCTTC
CASRIGTLRGYTF
>TRBJ2-2|TRBV9|-|-
TGTGCCAGCAGCGTAGATCCAGGGTGGGACACCGGGGAGCTGTTTTTT
CASSVDPGWDTGELFF
>TRBJ1-2|TRBV27|-|-
TGTGCCAGCAGTTCCCTAGGGGTCCCAAACGGCTACACCTTC
CASSSLGVPNGYTF
>TRBJ2-7|TRBV29-1|-|-
TGCAGCGTTGATGACGGTTACGAGCAGTACTTC
CSVDDGYEQYF
>TRBJ2-3|TRBV28|TRBD2|-
TGTGCCAGCAGTGGGCTAGCGGGGGCCCCTAGCACAGATACGCAGTATTTT
CASSGLAGAPSTDTQYF
>TRBJ2-1|TRBV5-1|TRBD2|-
TGCGCCAGCAGCTGGGGGACTAGCGGATACAATGAGCAGTTCTTC
CASSWGTSGYNEQFF
>TRBJ1-2|TRBV6-6|-|-
TGTGCCAGCAGTTACCGGCAGGGAGGCTATGGCTACACCTTC
CASSYRQGGYGYTF
>TRBJ1-6|TRBV28|-|-
TGTGCCAGCAGCTTCACAGGGTGGAATAATTCACCCCTCCACTTT
CASSFTGWNNSPLHF
>TRBJ2-7|TRBV4-1|-|-
TGCGCCAGCAGCCAAGGAATACAGGGACCCTACGAGCAGTACTTC
CASSQGIQGPYEQYF
>TRBJ2-6|TRBV9|-|-
TGTGCCAGCAGAACCCAGGTTTCTGGGGCCAACGTCCTGACTTTC
CASRTQVSGANVLTF
>TRBJ2-1|TRBV7-3|TRBD1|-
TGTGCCAGCAGCTCCCAGGGGGCCCGGGTCAATGAGCAGTTCTTC
CASSSQGARVNEQFF
>TRBJ1-2|TRBV28|-|-
TGTGCCAGCAGTTTATCGGCGGGTTCTAACTATGGCTACACCTTC
CASSLSAGSNYGYTF
>TRBJ2-7|TRBV18|-|-
TGTGCCAGCTCACTACAGGGCTACGAGCAGTACTTC
CASSLQGYEQYF
>TRBJ2-4|TRBV28|-|-
TGTGCCAGCAGTTTCTCGGACAGAGCTTCCTTTCTAGCCAAAAACATTCAGTACTTC
CASSFSDRASFLAKNIQYF
>TRBJ2-1|TRBV10-2|-|once
TGCGCCAGCAGTCTCGAACTAGTCTCCTATCAGGGCTCCTACAATGAGCAGTTCTTC
CASSLELVSYQGSYNEQFF
>TRBJ2-7|TRBV7-6|TRBD2|-
TGTGCCAGCAGCCCCCTCAGCGGGAGGATCGGCGACGAGCAGTACTTC
CASSPLSGRIGDEQYF
>TRBJ2-3|TRBV19|TRBD2|-
TGTGCCAGAAAACCGGGACTAGCGGGAAAGAGCACAGATACGCAGTATTTT
CARKPGLAGKSTDTQYF
>TRBJ2-5|TRBV10-1|TRBD1|once
TGCGCCAGCAGTGGGACTGACAGGGGGATCCAAGAGACCCAGTACTTC
CASSGTDRGIQETQYF
>TRBJ2-5|TRBV7-3|-|-
TGTGCCAGCAGCTTATACCACCAAGAGACCCAGTACTTC
CASSLYHQETQYF